This record concerns one T cell receptor (beta chain) sequence. Its antigen is still unknown. The data were obtained in a study of CD8 T cells in ankylosing spondylitis. Overall study findings and caveats: Disease-associated clones were CD8+ and fairly uncommon in peripheral blood. Existing reports had already noted some motif variants in reactive arthritis synovial fluid and blood. Within matched ankylosing spondylitis synovial fluid, disease-linked clones were reportedly significantly enriched.

Making use of molecular barcodes, quantitative 5'-RACE generated TCR beta libraries. TCRdb re-analysed the 5' RACE reads in MiXCR, keeping a single row per CDR3 protein. The profile shows 150,000 or so distinct CDR3 sequences, approximately 9% of them singletons. Trimming shortened V by 3 bases and J by 6 bases, and 14 bases separated the two germline ends. The CDR3 is made up of 15 amino acids. Source material: blood, either unsorted or a sorted T cell fraction (not recorded which). The source is a female donor with ankylosing spondylitis or in good health (not recorded which). The genes are TRBV12-3 or TRBV12-4 and TRBJ2-2; D gene ambiguous. CDR3 nucleotides: TGTGCCAGCAGTTTGAGCCCTAAGGCTTCCGGGGAGCTGTTTTTT. Its protein is CASSLSPKASGELFF.